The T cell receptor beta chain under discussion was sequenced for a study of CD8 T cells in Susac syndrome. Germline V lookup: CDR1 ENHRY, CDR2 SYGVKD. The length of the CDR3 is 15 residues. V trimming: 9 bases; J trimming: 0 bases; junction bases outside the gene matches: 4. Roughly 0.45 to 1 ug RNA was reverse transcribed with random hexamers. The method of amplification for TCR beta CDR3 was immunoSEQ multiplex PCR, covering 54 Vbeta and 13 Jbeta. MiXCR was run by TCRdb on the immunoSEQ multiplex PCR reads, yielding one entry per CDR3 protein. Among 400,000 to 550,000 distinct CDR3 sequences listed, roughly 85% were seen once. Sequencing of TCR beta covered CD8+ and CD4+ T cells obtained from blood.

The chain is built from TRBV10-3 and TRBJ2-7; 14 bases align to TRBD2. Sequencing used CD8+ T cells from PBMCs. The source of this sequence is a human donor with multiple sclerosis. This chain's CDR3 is CAILGTSGSSYEQYF. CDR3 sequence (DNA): TGTGCCATTCTTGGGACTAGCGGGAGCTCCTACGAGCAGTACTTC.